Each of the 30 T cell receptor beta chains below was sequenced from the same sample in a study of OX40 agonist ivuxolimab in advanced cancers. The method behind the library was the immunoSEQ multiplex PCR assay. TCRdb took this table from immuneACCESS and kept in-frame rearrangements with V and J called. Such tables lack part of the clones; where checked against another copy, unresolved V genes explain under half of the gap, and the rest is unexplained. The sample table contains some 74,000 clones; only one count was recorded for 80% to 95% of them. The ten largest clones represent 0.33% of the sample. Sequencing was performed on CD4+ or CD8+ T cells sorted from blood, taken in a trial of the OX40 agonist ivuxolimab. These receptors originate from an adult with an advanced solid tumor such as melanoma, head and neck, liver or kidney cancer.

The rearrangement uses TRBV5-5 and TRBJ2-7; either TRBD1 or TRBD2 may supply D (5 bases each). Per the germline V gene, CDR1 is SGHKS and CDR2 is YYEKEE (reference sequence). With 4 bases removed from V and 2 bases from J, the gap between germline ends came to 13 bases. CDR3 length equals 14 residues. CDR3 residues: CASSPVGGPYEQYV. The DNA of the CDR3 is TGTGCCAGCAGCCCGGTTGGGGGTCCCTACGAGCAGTACGTC.

This clone was observed a single time. The chain joins TRBV4-1 to TRBJ2-7; D possibly corresponds to TRBD1 (6 bases). The V end lost 5 bases, the J end lost 3 bases, and 11 bases lay between the germline ends. The germline gives CDR1 MGHRA, CDR2 YSYEKL. The CDR3 length is 13 residues. The CDR3 loop is CASSERTDYEQYF. The CDR3 region has the DNA TGCGCCAGCAGCGAAAGGACAGACTACGAGCAGTACTTC.

The chain couples TRBV27 to TRBJ2-5; D is possibly TRBD2 (6 bases). The CDR3 has 16 residues. In germline, CDR1 is MNHEY, CDR2 SMNVEV (reference sequence). The V end lost 5 bases, the J end lost 2 bases, and 18 bases lay between the germline ends. CDR3 region: CASSSLRGGGQETQYF. The DNA for the CDR3 is TGTGCCAGCAGTAGTTTACGGGGTGGGGGGCAAGAGACCCAGTACTTC.

V gene TRBV6-6 combines with J gene TRBJ1-1, with 7 bases aligning to TRBD1. The ends lost 0 bases at V and 4 bases at J; junction bases unmatched: 2. The germline CDR1 and CDR2 sequences are MNHNY and SVGAGI (reference sequence). This CDR3 has 14 residues. The CDR3 sequence: CASSYSGQSTEAFF. The CDR3 region has the DNA TGTGCCAGCAGTTACTCGGGACAGAGCACTGAAGCTTTCTTT.

V gene TRBV5-1 combines with J gene TRBJ1-4, with TRBD1 matching over 9 bases. V was clipped by 5 bases and J by 6 bases; unmatched bases: 5. Per the germline V gene, CDR1 is SGHRS and CDR2 is YFSETQ. This CDR3 region has 14 residues. The CDR3: CASSPTGGDEKLFF. CDR3 bases: TGCGCCAGCAGTCCCACAGGGGGCGATGAAAAACTGTTTTTT.

The rearrangement links TRBV10-2 to TRBJ1-5; D remains unclear. Trimming cost V 6 bases and J 9 bases, with 12 bases left between them. Germline CDR1 WSHSY, CDR2 SAAADI. The CDR3 length is 12 residues. CDR3 sequence: CASRDVSGPQHF. The CDR3 region has the DNA TGCGCCAGCAGGGACGTTTCGGGGCCCCAGCATTTT.

V gene TRBV4-2 combines with J gene TRBJ2-2, with 10 bases aligning to TRBD2. This CDR3 spans 16 amino acids. CDR1 LGHNA and CDR2 YNFKEQ come from the germline V gene. V lost 1 base, J lost 6 bases, and 5 bases stayed unmatched. For the CDR3, the DNA is TGTGCCAGCAGCCAAGGGGCTAGCGGGGGCGCCGGGGAGCTGTTTTTT. Translation: CASSQGASGGAGELFF.

V is TRBV19 and J is TRBJ1-2; a possible D gene is TRBD1 (6 bases). This CDR3 region has 17 residues. Germline V lookup: CDR1 LNHDA, CDR2 SQIVND (reference sequence). The V end was cut by 7 bases, the J end by 3 bases, with 24 bases between. The CDR3: CASTIRGPGRSDYGYTF. CDR3 bases: TGTGCCAGTACCATCAGGGGTCCGGGACGGAGTGACTATGGCTACACCTTC.

This chain links TRBV30 with TRBJ1-6; 8 bases match TRBD1. V was pared by 2 bases and J by 7 bases, with 10 bases of the junction left unmatched. CDR1 GTSNPN and CDR2 SVGIG come from the germline V gene (reference sequence). The CDR3 covers 16 residues. DNA for the CDR3: TGTGCCTGGAGTCTGGCAGGGGGCCTTCAAAATTCACCCCTCCACTTT. Protein: CAWSLAGGLQNSPLHF.

V gene TRBV9 combines with J gene TRBJ2-3; D remains ambiguous. This CDR3 contains 12 residues. The V and J ends lost 0 bases and 5 bases respectively, with 4 bases between them. The germline CDR1 and CDR2 sequences are SGDLS and YYNGEE. The CDR3 region is CASSVALDTQYF. CDR3 coding DNA: TGTGCCAGCAGCGTAGCCTTAGATACGCAGTATTTT.

The rearrangement uses TRBV5-1 and TRBJ2-1; 7 bases match TRBD2. The CDR3 has 16 residues. Germline V gene data show CDR1 as SGHRS and CDR2 as YFSETQ. Trimming removed 4 bases from V and 0 bases from J; junction bases left unmatched: 7. The CDR3 coding sequence is TGCGCCAGCAGCATCGGGGACTACAGCTCCTACAATGAGCAGTTCTTC. Its protein is CASSIGDYSSYNEQFF.

This chain uses TRBV14 with TRBJ2-7; D gene ambiguous. The CDR3 has 13 amino acids. Germline loops: CDR1 SGHDN, CDR2 FVKESK. V gave up 0 bases and J gave up 6 bases, with 9 bases separating them. CDR3 residues: CASSQDLGSEQYF. In DNA, the CDR3 is TGTGCCAGCAGCCAAGACTTGGGCAGCGAGCAGTACTTC.

The J gene is TRBJ1-4, the V gene TRBV4-1; D remains ambiguous. V shed 7 bases and J shed 1 base, with 13 bases lying between them. CDR3 length: 15 residues. Germline values: CDR1 MGHRA, CDR2 YSYEKL. CDR3 protein: CASTSLRKTNEKLFF. The CDR3 nucleotides are TGCGCCAGCACATCCCTCAGGAAAACTAATGAAAAACTGTTTTTT.

This clone has just one count. This chain joins TRBV7-2 and TRBJ1-2; no clear D. This CDR3 region has 14 residues. CDR1 is SGHTA and CDR2 is FQGNSA in the germline V gene. V lost 1 base and J lost 8, with 14 bases in between. The CDR3 protein is CASSLGLGVSGYTF. The CDR3, as DNA: TGTGCCAGCAGCTTAGGTCTCGGCGTCTCGGGCTACACCTTC.

The chain joins TRBV14 to TRBJ1-1; D might be TRBD1 (6 bases). V lost 2 bases, J lost 0 bases, and 13 bases lay in between. The germline gives CDR1 SGHDN, CDR2 FVKESK. This CDR3 contains 16 residues. The CDR3 sequence: CASSQRWGALNTEAFF. In DNA, the CDR3 is TGTGCCAGCAGCCAACGTTGGGGGGCGCTGAACACTGAAGCTTTCTTT.

The chain is built from TRBV5-4 and TRBJ2-3; 7 bases fit TRBD1. CDR3 length: 13 amino acids. V shed 4 bases and J 5 bases; nucleotides not matched to a gene: 4. Germline-derived CDR1 and CDR2 are SGHNT and YYREEE (reference sequence). The CDR3 protein is CASSPRQGDTQYF. CDR3 sequence (DNA): TGTGCCAGCAGCCCGCGACAGGGAGATACGCAGTATTTT.

The chain carries TRBV6-6 and TRBJ1-6, with 7 bases identical to TRBD1. V dropped 6 bases and J dropped 2; count of bases not matched to a gene: 7. Germline V lookup: CDR1 MNHNY, CDR2 SVGAGI (reference sequence). This CDR3 spans 16 amino acids. CDR3 sequence reads: CASSWGGGAYNSPLHF. CDR3 DNA: TGTGCCAGCAGCTGGGGAGGGGGCGCCTATAATTCACCCCTCCACTTT.

This clone was observed once. The chain is built from TRBV7-9 and TRBJ1-3; D unclear. The CDR3 is 18 amino acids. The V end was cut by 4 bases, the J end by 0 bases, with 19 bases between. Germline V gene data show CDR1 as SEHNR and CDR2 as FQNEAQ (reference sequence). CDR3 protein: CASSSPGGRLSSGNTIYF. CDR3 nucleotide sequence: TGTGCCAGCAGCTCCCCCGGAGGGCGGTTGAGCTCTGGAAACACCATATATTTT.

The chain couples TRBV19 to TRBJ2-5; 7 bases are shared with TRBD1. The junction had 4 bases not matched to a gene; V was cut back by 5 bases and J by 1 base. Germline V CDR1 and CDR2: LNHDA, SQIVND (reference sequence). This CDR3 has 14 residues. In DNA form, the CDR3 reads TGTGCCAGTAGTTCCGGACAGGCCCAAGAGACCCAGTACTTC. Its protein product is CASSSGQAQETQYF.

The chain couples TRBV5-1 to TRBJ2-2; 10 bases are a match to TRBD2. Germline CDR1 is SGHRS and CDR2 is YFSETQ. CDR3 size: 15 residues. Trimming removed 1 base from V and 7 bases from J; junction bases left unmatched: 4. The CDR3 sequence is CASSLTSGVNGELFF. The DNA of the CDR3 is TGCGCCAGCAGCTTGACTAGCGGGGTGAACGGGGAGCTGTTTTTT.

The J gene is TRBJ1-3, the V gene TRBV5-4, with TRBD1 as a possible D gene (5 bases). Looked up from germline, CDR1 is SGHNT and CDR2 is YYREEE (reference sequence). This CDR3 is 15 amino acids long. The ends were cut back, 3 bases at V and 4 bases at J, with 14 bases in the middle. The DNA for the CDR3 is TGTGCCAGCAGCTCCCAGGGACTAAGAGGAAACACCATATATTTT. Its protein is CASSSQGLRGNTIYF.

Only a few counts were recorded for this clone. The chain combines TRBV30 with TRBJ1-2; D is perhaps TRBD1 (5 bases). V lost 7 bases and J lost 3, with 12 bases in between. This CDR3 region has 12 residues. Germline V gives CDR1 GTSNPN, CDR2 SVGIG (reference sequence). The CDR3 reads CAFDRTDYGYTF. The CDR3 nucleotides read TGTGCCTTTGACAGAACCGACTATGGCTACACCTTC.

The CDR3: CASSVSGGPTDTQYF. The CDR3 DNA reads as TGTGCCAGCAGTGTGAGCGGGGGCCCCACAGATACGCAGTATTTT. V and J are TRBV2 and TRBJ2-3; 8 nucleotides match TRBD2. V lost 4 bases and J lost 2; bases outside the gene matches: 5. In germline, CDR1 is SNHLY, CDR2 FYNNEI. The CDR3 runs 15 residues.

V gene TRBV10-2 combines with J gene TRBJ1-2; 8 nucleotides line up with TRBD1. Germline CDR1 and CDR2: WSHSY and SAAADI. The CDR3 length is 15 residues. The J segment lost 4 bases and the V segment lost 3 bases, leaving 7 bases of the junction unmatched. In DNA, the CDR3 is TGCGCCAGCAGTGACGCAGACAGGGGCCTCTATGGCTACACCTTC. This sequence encodes CASSDADRGLYGYTF.

The chain links TRBV11-3 to TRBJ1-2; D remains unclear. The CDR3 covers 17 residues. V was shortened by 3 bases and J by 8 bases, with 25 bases between the two germline ends. Germline assignment: CDR1 SGHNT and CDR2 YENEEA. CDR3 protein: CASSFTRGTGRLAGYTF. Written as DNA, the CDR3 is TGTGCCAGCAGCTTCACTAGAGGTACGGGCCGCTTGGCGGGCTACACCTTC.

The chain joins TRBV5-4 to TRBJ1-1, with D possibly TRBD1 on 5 matching bases. Germline V CDR1 and CDR2: SGHNT, YYREEE (reference sequence). This CDR3 spans 14 amino acids. V gave up 0 bases and J gave up 0 bases, with 6 bases separating them. CDR3: CASSLGGLNTEAFF. As DNA, the CDR3 is TGTGCCAGCAGCTTGGGGGGGTTGAACACTGAAGCTTTCTTT.

This chain uses TRBV27 with TRBJ1-2; D is ambiguous. Trimming left V 8 bases short and J 7 bases short, with 11 bases between. This CDR3 is built from 11 residues. From germline, CDR1 is MNHEY and CDR2 SMNVEV (reference sequence). CDR3 protein: CASGRTGGYTF. In nucleotides, the CDR3 is TGTGCCAGCGGGAGGACTGGTGGCTACACCTTC.

This chain links TRBV5-1 with TRBJ1-1, with 8 bases aligning to TRBD1. CDR3 size: 15 residues. V lost 4 bases to trimming and J lost 3 bases; unmatched junction nucleotides: 8. Germline values: CDR1 SGHRS, CDR2 YFSETQ. The CDR3 spells CASSHLTGVDTEAFF. The DNA of the CDR3 is TGCGCCAGCAGCCATTTGACAGGGGTTGACACTGAAGCTTTCTTT.

The gene calls are TRBV4-1 and TRBJ1-1; D is ambiguous. The germline V gene encodes CDR1 MGHRA and CDR2 YSYEKL. There are 15 residues in the CDR3. V was trimmed by 1 base and J by 3 bases, leaving 12 bases between them. The CDR3 DNA sequence: TGCGCCAGCAGCCAAGGTCAAGGGTTCGACACTGAAGCTTTCTTT. Translating it yields CASSQGQGFDTEAFF.

This clone was picked up one time. The CDR3, as DNA: TGTGCCAGCTCACCGGGGGGCCTGTCCTATAATTCACCCCTCCACTTT. It codes for CASSPGGLSYNSPLHF. The chain is built from TRBV18 and TRBJ1-6, with D tentatively TRBD1 (6 bases). Germline-derived CDR1 and CDR2 are KGHSH and LQKENI. The V and J ends lost 3 bases and 1 base respectively, with 10 bases between them. The CDR3 is 16 amino acids.